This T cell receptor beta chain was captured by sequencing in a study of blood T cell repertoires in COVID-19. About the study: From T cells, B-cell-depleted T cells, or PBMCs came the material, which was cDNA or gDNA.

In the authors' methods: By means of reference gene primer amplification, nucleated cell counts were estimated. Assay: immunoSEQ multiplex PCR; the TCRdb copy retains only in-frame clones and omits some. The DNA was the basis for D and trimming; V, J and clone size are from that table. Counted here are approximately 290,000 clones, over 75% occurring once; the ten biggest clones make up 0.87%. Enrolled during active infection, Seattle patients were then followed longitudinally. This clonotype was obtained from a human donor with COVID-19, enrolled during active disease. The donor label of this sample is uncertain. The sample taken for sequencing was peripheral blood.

For the CDR3, the DNA is TGTGCCAGCAGTTACCGACAGGGGACTAGCAATCAGCCCCAGCATTTT. Translation: CASSYRQGTSNQPQHF. This chain uses TRBV6-2 or TRBV6-3 with TRBJ1-5, with 8 bases matching TRBD1. The CDR3 consists of 16 residues. The germline V gene encodes CDR1 MNHEY and CDR2 SVGEGT. V shed 2 bases, J shed 0 bases, and the junction held 3 bases outside the gene matches.